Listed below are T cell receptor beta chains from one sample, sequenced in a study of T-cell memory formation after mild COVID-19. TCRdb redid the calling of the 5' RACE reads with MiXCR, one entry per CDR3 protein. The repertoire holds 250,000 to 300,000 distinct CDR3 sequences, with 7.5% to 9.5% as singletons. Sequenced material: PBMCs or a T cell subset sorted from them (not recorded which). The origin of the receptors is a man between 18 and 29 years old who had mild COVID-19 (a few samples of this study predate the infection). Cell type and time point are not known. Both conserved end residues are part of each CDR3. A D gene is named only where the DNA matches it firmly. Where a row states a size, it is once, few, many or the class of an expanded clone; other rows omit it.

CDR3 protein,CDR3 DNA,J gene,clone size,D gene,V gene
CASSLMAGDTQYF,TGTGCCAGCAGTTTGATGGCCGGGGATACGCAGTATTTT,TRBJ2-3,-,-,TRBV12-3/TRBV12-4
CSAREWGQGGDTQYF,TGCAGTGCTAGGGAATGGGGGCAGGGTGGAGATACGCAGTATTTT,TRBJ2-3,few,-,TRBV20-1
CASGHHAGGGTGELFF,TGTGCCAGCGGGCACCACGCGGGGGGAGGTACCGGGGAGCTGTTTTTT,TRBJ2-2,few,TRBD2,TRBV12-3/TRBV12-4
CASSWGAELTGELFF,TGTGCCAGCAGCTGGGGGGCAGAGCTCACCGGGGAGCTGTTTTTT,TRBJ2-2,-,-,TRBV5-5
CASSWTSNEQFF,TGCGCCAGCAGCTGGACTAGCAATGAGCAGTTCTTC,TRBJ2-1,few,TRBD2,TRBV5-1
CASSYAGSKNIQYF,TGTGCCAGCAGTTACGCAGGGAGCAAAAACATTCAGTACTTC,TRBJ2-4,-,-,TRBV6-5
CASSFQGIEAFF,TGTGCCAGCAGTTTTCAGGGGATTGAAGCTTTCTTT,TRBJ1-1,few,-,TRBV28
CASSWGHPNTEAFF,TGTGCCAGCAGTTGGGGACATCCGAACACTGAAGCTTTCTTT,TRBJ1-1,-,-,TRBV12-3/TRBV12-4
CSGKRLGQGNTEAFF,TGCAGTGGGAAGAGATTGGGACAGGGAAACACTGAAGCTTTCTTT,TRBJ1-1,few,TRBD1,TRBV20-1
CASRGGQGVIDTQYF,TGTGCCAGCAGAGGGGGACAGGGTGTGATAGATACGCAGTATTTT,TRBJ2-3,few,TRBD1,TRBV7-2
CSAVGQFRGNQPQHF,TGCAGTGCTGTGGGACAGTTTCGTGGCAATCAGCCCCAGCATTTT,TRBJ1-5,many,TRBD1,TRBV20-1
CASSHRAGTGGYEQYF,TGCGCCAGCAGCCACCGGGCTGGGACAGGAGGATACGAGCAGTACTTC,TRBJ2-7,few,TRBD1,TRBV4-3
CASSPASDTQYF,TGTGCCAGCAGCCCAGCATCAGATACGCAGTATTTT,TRBJ2-3,few,-,TRBV7-2
CASSPGQGRSENEQFF,TGCGCCAGCAGCCCGGGCCAGGGGCGCTCAGAGAATGAGCAGTTCTTC,TRBJ2-1,-,-,TRBV5-1
CASSFDRYEQYF,TGCGCCAGCAGCTTCGACAGGTACGAGCAGTACTTC,TRBJ2-7,many,-,TRBV5-1
CASSPPWAGGETQYF,TGTGCCAGCAGCCCCCCTTGGGCGGGCGGGGAGACCCAGTACTTC,TRBJ2-5,many,-,TRBV7-6
CASSQLMGTSPGYGELFF,TGCGCCAGCAGCCAACTCATGGGGACTAGTCCTGGTTACGGGGAGCTGTTTTTT,TRBJ2-2,few,TRBD2,TRBV4-1
CASSLSGTSGRAEQFF,TGTGCCAGCAGTTTATCGGGGACTAGCGGGAGGGCTGAGCAGTTCTTC,TRBJ2-1,-,TRBD2,TRBV27
CASSPTWEGPITGELFF,TGTGCCAGCAGCCCAACCTGGGAGGGTCCCATCACCGGGGAGCTGTTTTTT,TRBJ2-2,few,TRBD2,TRBV7-2
CATSDLGRGREETQYF,TGTGCCACCAGTGATTTGGGGCGGGGTCGAGAAGAGACCCAGTACTTC,TRBJ2-5,-,-,TRBV24-1
CASSLAWDTQYF,TGTGCCAGCAGCTTGGCGTGGGATACGCAGTATTTT,TRBJ2-3,few,-,TRBV11-2
CASSSTGQGGETQYF,TGTGCCAGCAGCTCGACCGGCCAGGGGGGTGAGACCCAGTACTTC,TRBJ2-5,-,-,TRBV13
CASSLPGTSGDDEQFF,TGTGCCAGCAGCCTACCCGGGACTAGCGGGGACGATGAGCAGTTCTTC,TRBJ2-1,-,TRBD2,TRBV3-1
CASSLVGAETQYF,TGCGCCAGCAGCTTGGTAGGGGCAGAGACCCAGTACTTC,TRBJ2-5,few,-,TRBV5-1
CASSGSSIANYGYTF,TGTGCCAGCAGCGGTTCATCAATAGCTAACTATGGCTACACCTTC,TRBJ1-2,-,-,TRBV9
CSARDNGNQPQHF,TGCAGTGCCAGGGATAATGGCAATCAGCCCCAGCATTTT,TRBJ1-5,-,-,TRBV20-1
CSVELDSNSPLHF,TGCAGCGTTGAATTGGACAGTAATTCACCCCTCCACTTT,TRBJ1-6,-,-,TRBV29-1
CASSLEKGVLGTQYF,TGCGCCAGCAGCTTGGAAAAAGGGGTACTTGGTACGCAGTATTTT,TRBJ2-3,many,-,TRBV5-1
CAWSVKGGSYEQYF,TGTGCCTGGAGTGTTAAGGGAGGGTCCTACGAGCAGTACTTC,TRBJ2-7,few,TRBD2,TRBV30
CAISPHPSGINSPLHF,TGTGCCATCAGCCCGCACCCTTCCGGGATTAATTCACCCCTCCACTTT,TRBJ1-6,-,-,TRBV7-8
CASSWSHEQFF,TGTGCCAGCAGTTGGAGCCATGAGCAGTTCTTC,TRBJ2-1,-,-,TRBV12-3/TRBV12-4
CASSLDRSSGDTQYF,TGTGCCAGCAGCCTCGACAGGTCGAGTGGGGATACGCAGTATTTT,TRBJ2-3,few,-,TRBV5-4
CASSLEAGAGANVLTF,TGCGCCAGCAGCTTGGAGGCGGGGGCTGGGGCCAACGTCCTGACTTTC,TRBJ2-6,many,TRBD2,TRBV5-1
CASSYPGQGRTEAFF,TGTGCCAGCAGTTACCCAGGACAGGGACGGACTGAAGCTTTCTTT,TRBJ1-1,-,TRBD1,TRBV6-5
CSVGEGTYGYTF,TGCAGCGTCGGGGAGGGTACCTATGGCTACACCTTC,TRBJ1-2,-,-,TRBV29-1
CSARGTRGRTDTQYF,TGCAGTGCTAGGGGAACAAGGGGGCGCACAGATACGCAGTATTTT,TRBJ2-3,-,TRBD1,TRBV20-1
CASSLAAGEVDTQYF,TGCGCCAGCAGCTTGGCGGCGGGGGAGGTAGATACGCAGTATTTT,TRBJ2-3,few,TRBD2,TRBV5-1
CASSFGRKAFF,TGTGCCAGCAGTTTTGGGCGGAAAGCTTTCTTT,TRBJ1-1,-,-,TRBV27
CASSPGTSRTDTQYF,TGTGCCAGCAGCCCGGGGACTAGCCGCACAGATACGCAGTATTTT,TRBJ2-3,-,TRBD2,TRBV6-5
CASSADEGGYEQYF,TGTGCCAGCAGCGCGGACGAAGGGGGCTACGAGCAGTACTTC,TRBJ2-7,-,-,TRBV5-6
CASSIGTSLILGDTQYF,TGTGCCAGTAGTATAGGGACTAGCCTCATCTTGGGAGATACGCAGTATTTT,TRBJ2-3,-,TRBD2,TRBV19
CATSDSRDSNTGELFF,TGTGCCACCAGTGATTCCCGGGATTCGAACACCGGGGAGCTGTTTTTT,TRBJ2-2,-,-,TRBV24-1
CSAHPGQGVGEQFF,TGCAGCGCTCACCCCGGACAGGGGGTAGGTGAGCAGTTCTTC,TRBJ2-1,many,TRBD1,TRBV29-1
CASSSTSGAFNEQFF,TGTGCCAGCAGCTCGACTAGCGGGGCCTTCAATGAGCAGTTCTTC,TRBJ2-1,few,TRBD2,TRBV7-3
CASRTGTSGQETQYF,TGCGCCAGCAGGACCGGGACTAGCGGACAAGAGACCCAGTACTTC,TRBJ2-5,-,TRBD2,TRBV5-1